Below, one TCR beta chain is given with its context. Antigen: not known. The ends lost 3 bases at V and 4 bases at J; junction bases unmatched: 6. Germline V gene sequence: CDR1 LNHDA, CDR2 SQIVND (reference sequence). The CDR3 sequence is 15 residues long. Investigators sourced approximately 2 micrograms of genomic DNA from cryopreserved PBMCs for TCR beta libraries. The repertoire was sequenced with immunoSEQ multiplex PCR; TCRdb's copy has only in-frame clones and lacks some. The sample lists tens of thousands of clones, around 68% occurring once. This sample was included in a study of cytotoxic CD8 clonotypes in ibrutinib-treated CLL. General observations from the study: With treatment, public clonotypes, which were uncommon, either contracted or remained stable.

This TCR came from a human donor with chronic lymphocytic leukemia. Sequencing was performed on PBMCs, taken after 12 months of ibrutinib treatment. The J gene is TRBJ2-3, the V gene TRBV19, with TRBD1 matching over 8 bases. The CDR3 bases are TGTGCCAGTAGTATCCGGACAGGGAGCCCAGATACGCAGTATTTT. It codes for CASSIRTGSPDTQYF.